Each of the 23 T cell receptor beta chains below was sequenced from the same sample in a study of shared clonotypes between healthy human individuals (dated by TCRdb to the early 2020s). The library came from the immunoSEQ multiplex PCR assay. TCRdb limited this immuneACCESS table to in-frame rearrangements with V and J called. A share of clones is missing; checked studies link under half to unresolved V genes, and the rest is unexplained. This sample holds roughly 720,000 clones; less than 95% were observed only once. Less than 40% of the sample lies in the top ten. The source material was memory CD8+ T cells from PBMCs. In the paper's terms, the cell subset or site label means: CD45RO+ cells pooled with CCR7-negative TemRA cells. The receptors derive from a man aged 18 to 35 in good health. Some clones in this sample may be carry-over from other donors' samples.

The V call is TRBV2, the J call TRBJ2-7, with D perhaps matching TRBD1 (6 bases). The CDR3 covers 13 residues. V lost 6 bases to trimming and J lost 2 bases, with 11 bases between them. The germline CDR1 and CDR2 sequences are SNHLY and FYNNEI. CDR3 sequence (DNA): TGTGCCAGCAGCAACAGGGAGACCTACGAGCAGTACTTC. Its translation is CASSNRETYEQYF.

The gene calls are TRBV29-1 and TRBJ2-3, with 8 bases lining up with TRBD2. Germline loops: CDR1 SQVTM, CDR2 ANQGSEA. The trim removed 3 bases at V and 0 bases at J, leaving 5 bases unmatched. The CDR3 is 15 amino acids. Written as DNA, the CDR3 is TGCAGCGTTGAGACCGGACTAGCCAGCACAGATACGCAGTATTTT. Translation gives CSVETGLASTDTQYF.

The chain uses TRBV19 and TRBJ1-1; D ambiguous. The CDR3 consists of 14 residues. The germline V gene encodes CDR1 LNHDA and CDR2 SQIVND (reference sequence). Trimming shortened V by 8 bases and J by 1 base, and 14 bases separated the two germline ends. CDR3 DNA sequence: TGTGCCAGTCGATTAATCGGAGGGAACACTGAAGCTTTCTTT. Amino acids: CASRLIGGNTEAFF.

The chain employs TRBV4-3 and TRBJ2-7; D call uncertain. Trimming left V 0 bases short and J 2 bases short, with 5 bases between. CDR3 size: 13 residues. Per germline, CDR1 LGHNA and CDR2 YSLEER. The CDR3 sequence is CASSQDITYEQYF. The CDR3 DNA reads as TGCGCCAGCAGCCAAGATATAACCTACGAGCAGTACTTC.

V usage is TRBV27 and J usage is TRBJ2-7; D unclear. The CDR3 extends over 12 amino acids. Trimming pared 4 bases from V and 3 bases from J, leaving 7 bases between. In germline, CDR1 is MNHEY, CDR2 SMNVEV (reference sequence). CDR3 sequence reads: CASSSPNYEQYF. CDR3 DNA: TGTGCCAGCAGTTCTCCCAACTACGAGCAGTACTTC.

This sequence joins TRBV11-2 and TRBJ2-7, with 8 bases matching TRBD2. Trimming at V came to 1 base and at J to 5 bases, leaving 7 bases not matched to a gene. CDR1 is SGHAT and CDR2 is FQNNGV in the germline V gene. The CDR3 has 15 amino acids. The CDR3 loop is CASSLAGGPVDEQYF. The CDR3 DNA reads as TGTGCCAGCAGCTTAGCGGGAGGGCCAGTGGACGAGCAGTACTTC.

The V call is TRBV7-9, the J call TRBJ2-5; D gene ambiguous. TRBJ2-7 matches the DNA end more closely, so the J call is doubtful. This CDR3 contains 12 residues. Germline lookup yields CDR1 SEHNR and CDR2 FQNEAQ (reference sequence). CDR3: CASSWGSYEQYF. The CDR3 DNA sequence: TGTGCCAGCAGCTGGGGATCCTACGAGCAGTACTTC.

The V and J genes are TRBV6-5 and TRBJ1-1; D is unresolved. The CDR3 consists of 13 residues. Germline values: CDR1 MNHEY, CDR2 SVGAGI. Trimming left V 6 bases short and J 6 bases short, with 14 bases between. Written as DNA, the CDR3 is TGTGCCAGCAGCCTTCGCAATATCCCTGAAGCTTTCTTT. This encodes CASSLRNIPEAFF.

This chain uses TRBV18 with TRBJ2-3; D not certain. Trimming shortened V by 1 base and J by 5 bases, and 13 bases separated the two germline ends. There are 15 residues in the CDR3. CDR1 and CDR2 (germline): KGHSH, LQKENI. DNA of the CDR3: TGTGCCAGCTCACCACGGCGAAGTAGTGGAGATACGCAGTATTTT. This translates into CASSPRRSSGDTQYF.

The chain couples TRBV13 to TRBJ1-3, with a possible D match to TRBD1 (6 bases). Germline loops: CDR1 PRHDT, CDR2 FYEKMQ (reference sequence). With 1 base removed from V and 3 bases from J, the gap between germline ends came to 10 bases. This CDR3 contains 15 residues. CDR3 sequence: CASSLDRRGGNTIYF. As DNA, the CDR3 is TGTGCCAGCAGCTTAGACCGCAGGGGTGGAAACACCATATATTTT.

The rearrangement uses TRBV7-9 and TRBJ2-4; D gene ambiguous. This CDR3 has 17 amino acids. The germline gives CDR1 SEHNR, CDR2 FQNEAQ (reference sequence). V was clipped by 1 base and J by 0 bases, with 13 bases between them. Here the CDR3 reads CASSLGSYRLAKNIQYF. Written as DNA, the CDR3 is TGTGCCAGCAGCTTAGGAAGCTATCGACTAGCCAAAAACATTCAGTACTTC.

This chain connects TRBV7-9 to TRBJ2-7, with D possibly TRBD1 on 5 matching bases. Germline loops: CDR1 SEHNR, CDR2 FQNEAQ (reference sequence). The V end was cut by 5 bases, the J end by 7 bases, with 24 bases between. The length of the CDR3 is 16 residues. DNA of the CDR3: TGTGCCAGCAGCCCCCTGGCGGACACCTGGTTGGGGGAGCAGTACTTC. Translated: CASSPLADTWLGEQYF.

V and J are TRBV5-1 and TRBJ2-7, with D possibly being TRBD1 (5 bases). V gave up 1 base and J gave up 1 base, with 9 bases separating them. Germline lookup yields CDR1 SGHRS and CDR2 YFSETQ. The length of the CDR3 is 14 residues. The chain's CDR3 is CASSLMGQSYEQYF. The CDR3 DNA follows: TGCGCCAGCAGCTTGATGGGGCAGTCCTACGAGCAGTACTTC.

This clone has only one observation. The V and J genes are TRBV27 and TRBJ2-1; 8 bases align to TRBD1. V was pared by 7 bases and J by 4 bases, with 6 bases of the junction left unmatched. The CDR3 sequence is 14 residues long. Germline V gene data show CDR1 as MNHEY and CDR2 as SMNVEV (reference sequence). The CDR3 coding sequence is TGTGCCAGCACAGGGGGCGCCTTATACAATGAGCAGTTCTTC. Protein sequence: CASTGGALYNEQFF.

In regard to this clone: Since a much larger clone is just one base distant, this may be a read error. This specimen includes other DNA sequences encoding the same CDR3. This chain joins TRBV28 and TRBJ2-3; tentatively, D is TRBD2 (6 bases). The germline CDR1 and CDR2 sequences are MDHEN and SYDVKM. The CDR3 is 15 residues long. V dropped 2 bases and J dropped 4 bases, with 13 bases sitting between them. The CDR3 here is CASSLEGRGSDTQYF. For the CDR3, the DNA is TGTGCCAGCAGTTTAGAAGGGCGGGGTTCAGATACGCAGTATTTT.

The chain employs TRBV19 and TRBJ2-1; D possibly corresponds to TRBD2 (6 bases). From germline, CDR1 is LNHDA and CDR2 SQIVND (reference sequence). The CDR3 is 16 amino acids. V was pared by 4 bases and J by 0 bases, with 13 bases between. The CDR3 DNA sequence: TGTGCCAGTAGTACCCACCTAGCGCGCTCCTACAATGAGCAGTTCTTC. It specifies CASSTHLARSYNEQFF.

This clone has just one count. This sequence joins TRBV27 and TRBJ2-6; D uncertain. CDR1 and CDR2 (germline): MNHEY, SMNVEV (reference sequence). The length of the CDR3 is 16 residues. Trimming removed 4 bases at V and 2 bases at J, with 12 bases between. The chain's CDR3 is CASSSRHLPGANVLTF. Written as DNA, the CDR3 is TGTGCCAGCAGTTCCCGACACTTGCCTGGGGCCAACGTCCTGACTTTC.

The sample holds a few counts of this clone. The chain uses TRBV28 and TRBJ1-1, with TRBD1 as a possible D gene (6 bases). The CDR3 totals 18 residues. Trimming pared 2 bases from V and 1 base from J, leaving 20 bases between. Germline V gives CDR1 MDHEN, CDR2 SYDVKM. The CDR3 sequence: CASSLPTRQAGWNTEAFF. In DNA, the CDR3 is TGTGCCAGCAGTTTACCCACACGACAGGCAGGATGGAACACTGAAGCTTTCTTT. Full variable domain (outside the CDR3, taken from reference TRBV28 and TRBJ1-1): DVKVTQSSRYLVKRTGEKVFLECVQDMDHENMFWYRQDPGLGLRLIYFSYDVKMKEKGDIPEGYSVSREKKERFSLILESASTNQTSMYLCASSLPTRQAGWNTEAFFGQGTRLTVV.

This clone was detected once. CDR3 sequence (DNA): TGTGCCAGCAGCCTCGCGACTTTTGGGTCCTACGAGCAGTACTTC. Its translation is CASSLATFGSYEQYF. This chain connects TRBV7-9 to TRBJ2-7; no firm D call. The length of the CDR3 is 15 residues. Trimming removed 5 bases from V and 1 base from J, with 15 bases in between. Germline V CDR1 and CDR2: SEHNR, FQNEAQ (reference sequence). The full variable domain, completed using reference TRBV7-9 and TRBJ2-7, is DTGVSQNPRHKITKRGQNVTFRCDPISEHNRLYWYRQTLGQGPEFLTYFQNEAQLEKSRLLSDRFSAERPKGSFSTLEIQRTEQGDSAMYLCASSLATFGSYEQYFGPGTRLTVT.

The chain employs TRBV6-5 and TRBJ2-5; a weak D match, TRBD1 (5 bases). Germline assignment: CDR1 MNHEY and CDR2 SVGAGI. V lost 1 base and J 2 bases, leaving 11 bases between the germline ends. This CDR3 region has 15 residues. The CDR3 is CASSYYRTSQETQYF. CDR3 in DNA: TGTGCCAGCAGTTACTACAGGACATCACAAGAGACCCAGTACTTC.

The chain links TRBV28 to TRBJ2-4; no clear D gene. V dropped 4 bases and J dropped 2 bases, with 12 bases sitting between them. This CDR3 comprises 15 residues. CDR1 is MDHEN, CDR2 SYDVKM, per germline. CDR3: CASSSVRPPKNIQYF. The CDR3 nucleotides read TGTGCCAGCAGTTCTGTCCGGCCCCCCAAAAACATTCAGTACTTC.

V usage is TRBV7-8 and J usage is TRBJ1-5; D is perhaps TRBD1 (5 bases). The CDR3 length is 15 residues. V was shortened by 4 bases and J by 4 bases, with 14 bases between the two germline ends. Germline CDR1 and CDR2: SGHVS and FQNEAQ. The chain's CDR3 is CASSSRGGMNQPQHF. CDR3 DNA: TGTGCCAGCAGCTCCCGGGGGGGGATGAATCAGCCCCAGCATTTT.

The V and J genes are TRBV7-6 and TRBJ2-3; a possible D gene is TRBD2 (5 bases). Trimming took off 6 bases at V and 5 bases at J, with 15 bases between the two ends. This CDR3 has 14 amino acids. The germline V gene has CDR1 SGHVS and CDR2 FNYEAQ. In nucleotides, the CDR3 is TGTGCCAGCAGAGAGGCGGGTCGGGAAGATACGCAGTATTTT. It is translated as CASREAGREDTQYF.